This TCR beta chain was identified during a study of T-cell memory formation after mild COVID-19. Whole-study findings and limits: Clones contracting day 15 to 85 were balanced CD4/CD8; later expanders leaned CD4+.

TCRdb re-derived calls from the 5' RACE reads in MiXCR, one entry per CDR3 protein. The table shows approximately 46,000 distinct CDR3 sequences, with approximately 12% occurring only once. The length of the CDR3 is 13 residues. Trimming shortened V by 1 base and J by 7 bases, and 10 bases separated the two germline ends. Germline V gene sequence: CDR1 SGHVS, CDR2 FQNEAQ. This clonotype was counted between two and nine times. Its antigen is still unknown. The chain is built from TRBV7-8 and TRBJ1-2; TRBD1 is a possible D gene (5 bases). The material sequenced was PBMCs or a T cell subset sorted from them (not recorded which). The sequence was collected from a young man who had mild COVID-19 (a few samples of this study predate the infection). Cell type and time point are not known. The CDR3 protein is CASSLGRASGYTF. CDR3 coding DNA: TGTGCCAGCAGCTTAGGCAGGGCTAGTGGCTACACCTTC.